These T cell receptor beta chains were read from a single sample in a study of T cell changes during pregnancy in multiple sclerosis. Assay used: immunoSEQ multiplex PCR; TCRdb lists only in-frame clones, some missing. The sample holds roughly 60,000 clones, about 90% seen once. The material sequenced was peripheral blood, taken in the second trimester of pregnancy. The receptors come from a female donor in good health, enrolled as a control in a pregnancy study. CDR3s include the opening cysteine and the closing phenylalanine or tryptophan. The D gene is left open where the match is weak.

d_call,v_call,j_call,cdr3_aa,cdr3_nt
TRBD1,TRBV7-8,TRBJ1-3,CASSFQTGTGNTIYF,TGTGCCAGCAGCTTCCAGACAGGGACAGGAAACACCATATATTTT
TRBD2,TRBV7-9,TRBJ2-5,CASSLMQTSGLQETQYF,TGTGCCAGCAGCTTAATGCAGACTAGCGGGCTCCAAGAGACCCAGTACTTC
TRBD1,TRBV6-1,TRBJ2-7,CASSERTGVSEQYF,TGTGCCAGCAGTGAACGGACAGGGGTGAGTGAGCAGTACTTC
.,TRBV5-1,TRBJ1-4,CASSLDRTTNEKLFF,TGCGCCAGCAGCTTGGACAGAACAACTAATGAAAAACTGTTTTTT
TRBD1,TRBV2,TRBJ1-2,CASHTGGGGYTF,TGTGCCAGCCACACAGGGGGCGGAGGCTACACCTTC
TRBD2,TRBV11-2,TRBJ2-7,CASSYSGSSYEQYF,TGTGCCAGCAGCTACAGCGGGAGCTCCTACGAGCAGTACTTC
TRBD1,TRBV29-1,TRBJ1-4,CSAGQGYEKLFF,TGCAGCGCGGGACAGGGCTATGAAAAACTGTTTTTT
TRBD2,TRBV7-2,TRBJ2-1,CASSKLAGGGNEQFF,TGTGCCAGCAGCAAATTAGCGGGAGGCGGAAATGAGCAGTTCTTC
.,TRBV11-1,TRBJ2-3,CASSFIGGAEDTQYF,TGTGCCAGCAGCTTTATTGGAGGGGCGGAGGATACGCAGTATTTT
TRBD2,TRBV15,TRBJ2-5,CATSRAARSGREETQYF,TGTGCCACCAGCAGAGCGGCGCGGAGCGGGAGGGAAGAGACCCAGTACTTC